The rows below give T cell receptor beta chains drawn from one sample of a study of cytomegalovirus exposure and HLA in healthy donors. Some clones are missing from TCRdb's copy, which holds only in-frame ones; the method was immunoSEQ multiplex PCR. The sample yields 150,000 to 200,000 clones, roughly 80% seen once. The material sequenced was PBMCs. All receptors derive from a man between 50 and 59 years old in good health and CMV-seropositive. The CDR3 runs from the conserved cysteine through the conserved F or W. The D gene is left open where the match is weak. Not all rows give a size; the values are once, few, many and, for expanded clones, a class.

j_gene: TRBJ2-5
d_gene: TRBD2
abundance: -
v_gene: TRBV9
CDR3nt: TGTGCCAGCAGCGTAGGGAGACTAGCGGGAGGGCCGGAGACCCAGTACTTC
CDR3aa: CASSVGRLAGGPETQYF

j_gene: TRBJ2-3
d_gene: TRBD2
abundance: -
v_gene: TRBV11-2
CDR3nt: TGTGCCAGCAGCGACGCGGGAGGGCCCTCAGATACGCAGTATTTT
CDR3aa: CASSDAGGPSDTQYF

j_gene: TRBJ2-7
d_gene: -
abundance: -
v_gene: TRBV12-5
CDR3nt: TGTGCTAGTGGTTTGGTACAGCAGGAACGCGTCTCCTACGAGCAGTACTTC
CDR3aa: CASGLVQQERVSYEQYF

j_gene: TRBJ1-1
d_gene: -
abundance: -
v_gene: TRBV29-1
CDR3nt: TGCAGCGTTGCTGAGGCCACTGAAGCTTTCTTT
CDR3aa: CSVAEATEAFF

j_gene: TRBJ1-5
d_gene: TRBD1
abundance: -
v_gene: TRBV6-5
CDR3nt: TGTGCCAGCAGTTACGGACAGGGAAGACGGCCCCAGCATTTT
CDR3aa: CASSYGQGRRPQHF

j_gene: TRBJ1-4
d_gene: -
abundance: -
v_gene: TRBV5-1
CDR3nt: TGCGCCAGCAGCTTGTTGGGGGCCGGAGGAGAAAAACTGTTTTTT
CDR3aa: CASSLLGAGGEKLFF

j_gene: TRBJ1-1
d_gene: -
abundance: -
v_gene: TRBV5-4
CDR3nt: TGTGCCAGCAGTCCCGGGGAGGGGGAAGCTTTCTTT
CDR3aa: CASSPGEGEAFF

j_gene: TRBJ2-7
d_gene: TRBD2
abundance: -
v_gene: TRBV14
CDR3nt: TGTGCCAGTATGAGGCGAGCGGGAGGTTTGTACGAGCAGTACTTC
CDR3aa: CASMRRAGGLYEQYF

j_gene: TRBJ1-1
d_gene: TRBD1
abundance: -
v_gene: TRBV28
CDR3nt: TGTGCCAGCACCCCCTTGACAGGGGTGAACACTGAAGCTTTCTTT
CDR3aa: CASTPLTGVNTEAFF

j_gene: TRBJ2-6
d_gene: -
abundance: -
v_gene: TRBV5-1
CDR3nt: TGCGCCAGCAGCGCCAGGGGCACTGGGGCCAACGTCCTGACTTTC
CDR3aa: CASSARGTGANVLTF

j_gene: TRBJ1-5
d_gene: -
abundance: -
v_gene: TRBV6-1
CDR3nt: TGTGCCGGGGGGACGCGTGTAGGTCAGCCCCAGCATTTT
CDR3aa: CAGGTRVGQPQHF

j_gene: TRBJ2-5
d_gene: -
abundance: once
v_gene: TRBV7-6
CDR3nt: TGTGCCAGCAGTTTGACCGTTATCTTAGGAGGCCAAGAGACCCAGTACTTC
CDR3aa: CASSLTVILGGQETQYF

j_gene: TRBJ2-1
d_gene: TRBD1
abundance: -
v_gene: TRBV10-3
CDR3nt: TGTGCCATCAGTGATTCAGGGGGCGCGAGGGAGCAGTTCTTC
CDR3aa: CAISDSGGAREQFF

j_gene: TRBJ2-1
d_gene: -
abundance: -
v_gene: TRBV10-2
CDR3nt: TGCGCCAGCAGTGAGGTTCCCCCGGCCAGGGCTCACAATGAGCAGTTCTTC
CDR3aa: CASSEVPPARAHNEQFF

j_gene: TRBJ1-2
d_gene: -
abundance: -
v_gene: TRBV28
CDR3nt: TGTGCCAGCACTTCCCCCGCAAGGAGGGATTTC
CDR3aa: CASTSPARRDF